The TCR beta chain described here comes from a study of OX40 agonist ivuxolimab in advanced cancers. The study in broad terms: Ivuxolimab was a fully human IgG2 agonistic monoclonal antibody targeting the costimulatory receptor OX40 (CD134). The paper reports the monotherapy dose-escalation portion (N of about 50 patients) of the phase I ivuxolimab trial. Peripheral TCRbeta sequencing aimed to test whether ivuxolimab altered TCR sequence diversity and caused clonal T-cell expansion. In the dose-escalation cohort, around four fifths of patients were male, and the mean age was roughly 60 years with a range of roughly 20 to 85. Intravenous ivuxolimab was administered to patients every 2 weeks at six dose levels: 0.01, 0.1, 0.3, 1.5, 3 and 10 mg/kg. Of the approximately 50 dose-escalation patients, hepatocellular carcinoma was present in about 20, melanoma in approximately 15, renal cell carcinoma in 9 and head and neck cancer in 9. Three dose-escalation patients achieved partial responses, one with hepatocellular carcinoma and two with cutaneous melanoma. Prior anti-PD-1, anti-PD-L1 or anti-CTLA-4 therapy was permitted, and checkpoint inhibitors had been received by less than 45% of dose-escalation patients.

Genomic DNA was isolated from the sorted cells so that the TCRbeta CDR3 region could be sequenced. The immunoSEQ Assay was used to sequence the TCRbeta CDR3 regions. What TCRdb holds here is the immuneACCESS table cut down to in-frame rearrangements. Part of the clones is not present; checked against another copy, under half of the missing clones reflect an unresolved V gene, and the others are unexplained. The sample yields about 67,000 clones; 82% were counted once. The ten largest account for 5% to 6% of the sample. The trial excluded patients who had a history of autoimmune disease or were on systemic immunosuppression. Peripheral blood for TCR sequencing was collected from all dose cohorts at baseline, on cycle 4 day 1, and on cycle 7 day 1. Samples came from an open-label, multicenter, first-in-human phase I dose-escalation trial of ivuxolimab. Adults with locally advanced or metastatic melanoma, renal cell, hepatocellular, or head and neck squamous cell carcinoma were enrolled in the trial. Before TCR sequencing, CD4+ T cells and CD8+ T cells were sorted from peripheral blood as separate populations.

Points on this clone: Its antigen is currently not known. No clone much larger than this one lies a single base away; base qualities are absent.

General conclusions and limits of the study: At doses from 0.1 to 3.0 mg/kg, clonal expansion was seen in both CD4+ and CD8+ blood T cells between baseline and week 6. The antigen specificity of the clonally expanded peripheral T cells was not determined. In partial responders in the 0.1-3.0 mg/kg groups, normalized peripheral clonal expansion was found to be among the lowest, especially among CD8+ T cells. Low levels of normalized T-cell clonal expansion were also shown by some nonresponding patients. After ivuxolimab, CD8+ T cells had more expanded clones than CD4+ T cells on average.

CDR1 and CDR2, per the germline V gene, are MDHEN and SYDVKM. Counted from cysteine to phenylalanine, this CDR3 has 14 amino acids. The entry retains the CDR3 DNA only, 42 bases that are in frame from base 1. V loses 5 bases at its end and J loses 3 bases; junction bases beyond the gene matches: 4. This sample comprised CD4+ or CD8+ T cells sorted from blood, obtained in a trial of the OX40 agonist ivuxolimab. The source of this sequence is an adult with an advanced solid tumor such as melanoma, head and neck, liver or kidney cancer. The chain is encoded by TRBV28 joined to TRBJ2-7; 10 junctional bases match TRBD2. The nucleotides are TGTGCCAGCAGTCCTAGCGGGAGCAACTACGAGCAGTACTTC. This gives the protein CASSPSGSNYEQYF.